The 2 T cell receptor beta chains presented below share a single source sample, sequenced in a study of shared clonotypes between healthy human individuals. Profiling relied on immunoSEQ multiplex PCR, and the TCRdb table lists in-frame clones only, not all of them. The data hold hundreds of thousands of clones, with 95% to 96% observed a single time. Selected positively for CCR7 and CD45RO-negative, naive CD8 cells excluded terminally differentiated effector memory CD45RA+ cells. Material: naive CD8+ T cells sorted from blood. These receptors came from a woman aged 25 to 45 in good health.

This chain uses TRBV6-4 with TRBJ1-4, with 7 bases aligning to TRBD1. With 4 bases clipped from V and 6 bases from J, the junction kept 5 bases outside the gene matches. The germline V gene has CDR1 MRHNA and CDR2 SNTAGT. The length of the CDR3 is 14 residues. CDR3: CASSVQDRHEKLFF. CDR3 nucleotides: TGTGCCAGCAGTGTTCAGGACAGGCATGAAAAACTGTTTTTT.

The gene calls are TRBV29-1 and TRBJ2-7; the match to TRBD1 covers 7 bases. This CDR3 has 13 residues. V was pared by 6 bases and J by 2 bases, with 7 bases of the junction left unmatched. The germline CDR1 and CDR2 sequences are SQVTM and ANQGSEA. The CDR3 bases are TGCAGCGTCGATACAGGGGAAACCTACGAGCAGTACTTC. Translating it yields CSVDTGETYEQYF.